This TCR beta chain was observed in a study of T cells after yellow fever vaccination. This clonotype came up a few times. Each CDR3 protein is one row after TCRdb ran MiXCR on the 5' RACE reads. The sample shows 25,000 to 30,000 distinct CDR3 sequences, over 5.5% of them seen only once. The CDR3 covers 15 residues. The germline V gene has CDR1 SGHDN and CDR2 FVKESK. The V end was cut by 1 base, the J end by 8 bases, with 14 bases between. The chain uses TRBV14 and TRBJ1-4, with no clear D. The sequence was collected from a man between 25 and 39 years old who received the YFV17D yellow fever vaccine. The sample here was PBMCs, either bulk or a sorted T-cell subset (CD4+, CD8+, memory, or dextramer-sorted; not recorded which), taken on the day of the yellow fever booster vaccination. CDR3 sequence (DNA): TGTGCCAGCAGCCAAGGACGGGCCCTAGGGGAAAAACTGTTTTTT. Its translation: CASSQGRALGEKLFF.